What follows are 10 T cell receptor beta chains derived from one specimen sequenced in a study of regulatory T cells in long-lasting Graves disease. As to time point: newly diagnosed GD, antithyroid drugs for less than 3 months. With RNA extracted from PBMCs as input, the TCR library was made. According to the study, TCR beta libraries were built with iRepertoire HTBI primers and CDR3-region Arm-PCR. TCRdb recomputed calls from the multiplex PCR reads with MiXCR, one row per CDR3 protein. The repertoire holds roughly 420,000 distinct CDR3 sequences, with approximately 14% as singletons. These sequences were also reported in another study, on T cells in Graves' hyperthyroidism and ophthalmopathy.

The sample consisted of peripheral blood mononuclear cells (PBMCs), taken at new diagnosis, from a patient treated with antithyroid drugs. The receptors shown here come from a woman aged 50 to 65 with Graves disease.

A word on this clonotype: Given a much more abundant clone one base away, this may be a read error. V usage is TRBV12-3 or TRBV12-4 and J usage is TRBJ2-3, with D perhaps assigned TRBD1 or TRBD2 (5 bases each). This CDR3 has 16 residues. The CDR3 DNA reads TGTGCCAGCAGTTTAAGTACTAGTGAGGGCACAGGTACGCAGTATTTT. Amino acids: CASSLSTSEGTGTQYF.

J is TRBJ1-4 and V is TRBV9; D is undetermined. The CDR3 runs 15 residues. The V end was cut by 6 bases, the J end by 1 base, with 13 bases between. The germline V gene has CDR1 SGDLS and CDR2 YYNGEE. CDR3: CASKEGSGTNEKLFF. CDR3 nucleotide sequence: TGTGCCAGCAAGGAGGGTTCCGGAACTAATGAAAAACTGTTTTTT.

The sample holds many counts of this clonotype. The V gene is TRBV5-6, the J gene TRBJ2-7; the D is unclear. Trimming cost V 2 bases and J 5 bases, with 11 bases left between them. CDR1 and CDR2 (germline): SGHDT, YYEEEE. This CDR3 spans 13 amino acids. This CDR3 reads CASSLGSNDEQYF. CDR3 nucleotide sequence: TGTGCCAGCAGCTTAGGATCTAACGACGAGCAGTACTTC.

This clonotype was seen a handful of times. The chain links TRBV2 to TRBJ1-5, with D hard to call. This CDR3 is built from 14 residues. In germline, CDR1 is SNHLY, CDR2 FYNNEI. V shed 2 bases and J shed 0 bases, with 5 bases lying between them. The CDR3 here is CASSELDSNQPQHF. The DNA of the CDR3 is TGTGCCAGCAGTGAATTGGATAGCAATCAGCCCCAGCATTTT.

This clonotype was observed many times. The chain couples TRBV2 to TRBJ1-5, with TRBD1 matching over 10 bases. The V gene end was trimmed by 6 bases and the J gene end by 4 bases; junction bases not matched to a gene: 6. Germline CDR1 reads SNHLY; CDR2 reads FYNNEI. This CDR3 has 15 amino acids. Here the CDR3 DNA reads TGTGCCAGCAGAACCGGGACAGGGGAAAATCAGCCCCAGCATTTT. It yields the protein CASRTGTGENQPQHF.

This sequence joins TRBV5-1 and TRBJ2-5; 7 nucleotides match TRBD1. After removal of 0 bases from V and 2 bases from J, the junction contained 4 bases not matched to a gene. The germline V gene has CDR1 SGHRS and CDR2 YFSETQ. This CDR3 contains 15 residues. In DNA, the CDR3 is TGCGCCAGCAGCTTGGACAGGGGTCGGCAAGAGACCCAGTACTTC. It yields the protein CASSLDRGRQETQYF.

This clonotype was picked up many times. The CDR3 DNA sequence: TGTGCCAGCAGCTTAAATGAAAAACTGTTTTTT. Its translation: CASSLNEKLFF. This sequence joins TRBV28 and TRBJ1-4; D remains unclear. This CDR3 region has 11 residues. Germline V gene lookup returns CDR1 MDHEN and CDR2 SYDVKM. The V end was cut by 6 bases, the J end by 5 bases, with 4 bases between.

This clonotype was seen at least ten times. The chain employs TRBV6-2 or TRBV6-3 and TRBJ1-5; D remains unclear. Germline loops: CDR1 MNHEY, CDR2 SVGEGT. Trimming took 4 bases from V and 4 from J, leaving 5 bases between them. The CDR3 loop spans 12 amino acids. Here the CDR3 DNA reads TGTGCCAGCAGTTCCGAGAATCAGCCCCAGCATTTT. Its translation: CASSSENQPQHF.

This chain joins TRBV28 and TRBJ1-6; possibly TRBD1 for D (6 bases). The V and J ends lost 10 bases and 4 bases respectively, with 14 bases between them. Germline CDR1 reads MDHEN; CDR2 reads SYDVKM. CDR3 size: 14 residues. The CDR3 reads CATLGGQYNSPLHF. As DNA, the CDR3 is TGTGCCACCCTAGGGGGGCAATATAATTCACCCCTCCACTTT.

This clonotype was counted ten times or more. J is TRBJ2-3 and V is TRBV12-3 or TRBV12-4, with 13 bases identical to TRBD2. J was trimmed by 3 bases and V by 4 bases; bases with no gene match: 7. CDR3 length: 17 residues. CDR3 sequence (DNA): TGTGCCAGCAGTTCAGTAACTAGCGGGAGGGGGACAGATACGCAGTATTTT. Its protein is CASSSVTSGRGTDTQYF.